This TCR beta chain was documented in a study of T-cell memory formation after mild COVID-19. Germline V CDR1 and CDR2: MGHRA, YSYEKL. The length of the CDR3 is 14 residues. General study results and limits: Contracting CD4+ clones were located mainly in CM and EM, and CD8+ clones in EMRA. Pre-infection memory harbored some responding clones, suggesting cross-reactive memory joined.

This clonotype is a singleton in its sample. Its antigen is undetermined. The junction departs from the called germline gene at one end, perhaps through a read error. MiXCR, run by TCRdb on the 5' RACE reads, gives a single entry per CDR3 protein. Of roughly 620,000 distinct CDR3 sequences detected, 15% to 20% appear once; the ten largest clones hold 12%. This receptor was identified in an adult woman who had mild COVID-19 (a few samples of this study predate the infection). Cell type and time point are not known. The specimen was PBMCs or a T cell subset sorted from them (not recorded which). The chain employs TRBV4-1 and TRBJ2-7; unclear D gene. DNA of the CDR3: TGCGCCAGCAGCCAATATGACTCCCAAGTGGAGCAGTGCTTC. This translates into CASSQYDSQVEQCF.